These 7 T cell receptor beta chains share one sample of origin, sequenced in a study of response to subunit inactivated influenza vaccine. MiXCR was run by TCRdb on the RT-PCR reads, yielding one entry per CDR3 protein. The sample contains approximately 500,000 distinct CDR3 sequences, 13% of which appear only once. The source material was PBMCs from blood, sampled around seven weeks after vaccination. The receptors shown here come from a man aged 45-60 years who received an inactivated influenza vaccine.

This sequence joins TRBV4-1 and TRBJ1-2; D may be TRBD1 (6 bases). In germline, CDR1 is MGHRA, CDR2 YSYEKL. The V end was cut by 1 base, the J end by 4 bases, with 13 bases between. This CDR3 has 15 amino acids. Here the CDR3 DNA reads TGCGCCAGCAGCCAAGCAGGAGGGGGAGTCTATGGCTACACCTTC. Amino acid sequence: CASSQAGGGVYGYTF.

The chain recombines TRBV4-1 with TRBJ2-7, with D possibly TRBD1 on 5 matching bases. The CDR3 has 16 residues. V lost 2 bases and J 1 base, leaving 15 bases between the germline ends. Per germline, CDR1 MGHRA and CDR2 YSYEKL. The CDR3: CASSQRSQGGSYEQYF. CDR3 DNA sequence: TGCGCCAGCAGCCAACGGAGTCAGGGTGGGTCCTACGAGCAGTACTTC.

The table lists this clonotype with many counts. V usage is TRBV5-1 and J usage is TRBJ2-5, with unresolved D. With 1 base removed from V and 2 bases from J, the gap between germline ends came to 9 bases. Germline CDR1 and CDR2: SGHRS and YFSETQ. This CDR3 has 14 amino acids. The CDR3 DNA reads as TGCGCCAGCAGCTTGCAGTCAAGTCAAGAGACCCAGTACTTC. Its translation: CASSLQSSQETQYF.

This clonotype occurred many times. Written as DNA, the CDR3 is TGTGCCAGCAGCTATTCCGGTCAGACGGGGGCCGAGCAGTACTTC. Encoded protein: CASSYSGQTGAEQYF. The chain has TRBV5-5 and TRBJ2-7; either TRBD1 or TRBD2 may fit D (6 bases each). V was pared by 3 bases and J by 6 bases, with 19 bases between. The CDR3 covers 15 residues. In germline, CDR1 is SGHKS, CDR2 YYEKEE (reference sequence). Combining the CDR3 with reference TRBV5-5 and TRBJ2-7 gives the whole variable domain DAGVTQSPTHLIKTRGQQVTLRCSPISGHKSVSWYQQVLGQGPQFIFQYYEKEERGRGNFPDRFSARQFPNYSSELNVNALLLGDSALYLCASSYSGQTGAEQYFGPGTRLTVT.

The chain joins TRBV20-1 to TRBJ2-1; TRBD2 might be the D (7 bases). Between the trimmed V and J ends, which lost 4 bases and 4 bases, there was a span of 20 bases. Germline values: CDR1 DFQATT, CDR2 SNEGSKA (reference sequence). This CDR3 has 16 amino acids. The CDR3 sequence: CSAKGFVGGLYNEQFF. CDR3 sequence (DNA): TGCAGTGCTAAAGGATTTGTCGGGGGGCTTTACAATGAGCAGTTCTTC.

The rearrangement joins TRBV6-4 to TRBJ2-1, with 9 bases lining up with TRBD2. This CDR3 contains 18 residues. Looked up from germline, CDR1 is MRHNA and CDR2 is SNTAGT. V gave up 11 bases and J gave up 0 bases; unmatched junction bases: 17. For the CDR3, the DNA is TGTGCCTTCTGTAGGCGCCTAGCGGGAAAGGGCTCCTACAATGAGCAGTTCTTC. Translating it yields CAFCRRLAGKGSYNEQFF.

CDR3 in amino acids: CASSPAGTGQYF. CDR3 bases: TGTGCCAGCAGTCCAGCAGGGACGGGGCAGTACTTC. The V and J genes are TRBV6-2 or TRBV6-3 and TRBJ2-7; D may match TRBD1 or TRBD2 (5 bases each). Germline assignment: CDR1 MNHEY and CDR2 SVGEGT. The CDR3 is made up of 12 amino acids. V was shortened by 5 bases and J by 9 bases, with 14 bases between the two germline ends.